This TCR beta chain is from a study of blood T cell repertoires in COVID-19. Study-wide context: From T cells, B-cell-depleted T cells, or PBMCs came the material, which was cDNA or gDNA.

This clone was seen once. Repertoires were generated with immunoSEQ multiplex PCR, while TCRdb's copy carries only in-frame clones and drops some. The table includes 200,000 or so clones, roughly 87% detected once. Membership in each cohort depended on participant-reported clinical history. CDR1 and CDR2 (germline): SEHNR, FQNEAQ (reference sequence). Unmatched junction bases numbered 14, after V lost 4 bases and J lost 6 bases. The CDR3 loop spans 17 amino acids. Sequences were obtained from PBMCs or T cells enriched from blood (not recorded which). The rearrangement joins TRBV7-9 to TRBJ2-1; the match to TRBD2 covers 8 bases. This clonotype originated in a young man in a cohort exposed to, infected with or recovered from COVID-19 (not recorded which). Written as DNA, the CDR3 is TGTGCCAGCAGCTACAACAGAAGTCTAGCGGGTCGCAATGAGCAGTTCTTC. It specifies CASSYNRSLAGRNEQFF.